Following are 5 T cell receptor beta chains from one sample sequenced in a study of blood T cell repertoires in COVID-19. The repertoire was sequenced with immunoSEQ multiplex PCR; TCRdb's copy has only in-frame clones and lacks some. The sample yields 160,000 or so clones, approximately 80% seen once. Sequenced sample: PBMCs or T cells enriched from blood (not recorded which). The receptors originated from a woman in her 50s who had recovered from COVID-19.

The chain links TRBV18 to TRBJ1-4; D unclear. The V end was cut by 2 bases, the J end by 0 bases, with 4 bases between. Germline values: CDR1 KGHSH, CDR2 LQKENI. The CDR3 has 14 amino acids. This chain's CDR3 is CASSPGPTNEKLFF. The CDR3 bases are TGTGCCAGCTCACCAGGGCCAACTAATGAAAAACTGTTTTTT. Full variable domain (remainder filled in from reference TRBV18 and TRBJ1-4): NAGVMQNPRHLVRRRGQEARLRCSPMKGHSHVYWYRQLPEEGLKFMVYLQKENIIDESGMPKERFSAEFPKEGPSILRIQQVVRGDSAAYFCASSPGPTNEKLFFGSGTQLSVL.

CDR3 sequence (DNA): TGTGCCAGCAGCCATGGGACAGAGGGAAACTATGGCTACACCTTC. Translation gives CASSHGTEGNYGYTF. The rearrangement uses TRBV3-1 (or the pseudogene TRBV3-2) and TRBJ1-2; 7 bases align to TRBD1. V lost 3 bases and J lost 2; bases outside the gene matches: 6. The CDR3 has 15 residues. Germline CDR1 LGHDT, CDR2 YNNKEL (reference sequence).

V gene TRBV9 combines with J gene TRBJ2-3; the match to TRBD2 covers 9 bases. V lost 2 bases, J lost 1 base, and 5 bases stayed unmatched. The CDR3 is made up of 16 amino acids. Germline V gives CDR1 SGDLS, CDR2 YYNGEE. CDR3 nucleotides: TGTGCCAGCAGCGTCCCCTTAGCGGGAGGCACAGATACGCAGTATTTT. Amino acids: CASSVPLAGGTDTQYF.

This clone is a singleton in its sample. The genes are TRBV19 and TRBJ1-5; TRBD1 matches 8 bases. The CDR3 is made up of 16 amino acids. Per germline, CDR1 LNHDA and CDR2 SQIVND (reference sequence). J was trimmed by 5 bases and V by 0 bases; bases with no gene match: 6. This CDR3 is CASSIDPTGDYQPQHF. CDR3 in DNA: TGTGCCAGTAGTATAGATCCGACAGGGGACTATCAGCCCCAGCATTTT.

This clone has only one observation. The V call is TRBV3-1 (or the pseudogene TRBV3-2), the J call TRBJ1-2, with 7 positions matching TRBD1. J lost 4 bases, V lost 2 bases, and 7 bases had no gene match. CDR3 size: 15 residues. The germline V gene encodes CDR1 LGHDT and CDR2 YNNKEL (reference sequence). DNA of the CDR3: TGTGCCAGCAGCCAAAGCCCCGGGACAGTCTATGGCTACACCTTC. Its protein product is CASSQSPGTVYGYTF.